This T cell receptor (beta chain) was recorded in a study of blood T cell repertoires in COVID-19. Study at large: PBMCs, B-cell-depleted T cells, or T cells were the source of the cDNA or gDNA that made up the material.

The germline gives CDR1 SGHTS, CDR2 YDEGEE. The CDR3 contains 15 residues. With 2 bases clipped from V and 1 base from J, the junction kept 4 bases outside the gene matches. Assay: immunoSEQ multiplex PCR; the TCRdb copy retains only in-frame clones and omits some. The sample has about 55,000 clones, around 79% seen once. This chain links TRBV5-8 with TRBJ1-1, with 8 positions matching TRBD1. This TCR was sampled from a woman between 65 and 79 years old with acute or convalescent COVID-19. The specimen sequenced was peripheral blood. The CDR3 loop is CASSFWTGKNTEAFF. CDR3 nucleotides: TGTGCCAGCAGCTTCTGGACAGGGAAGAACACTGAAGCTTTCTTT. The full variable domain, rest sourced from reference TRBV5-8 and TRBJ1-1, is EAGVTQSPTHLIKTRGQQATLRCSPISGHTSVYWYQQALGLGLQFLLWYDEGEERNRGNFPPRFSGRQFPNYSSELNVNALELEDSALYLCASSFWTGKNTEAFFGQGTRLTVV.